This is a list of T cell receptor beta chains from one sample in a study of T-cell memory formation after mild COVID-19. TCRdb re-analysed the 5' RACE reads in MiXCR, keeping a single row per CDR3 protein. The profile covers 550,000 to 700,000 distinct CDR3 sequences, with approximately 19% appearing a single time and around 11% taken by the ten largest. What was sequenced was PBMCs or a T cell subset sorted from them (not recorded which). These receptors came from an adult woman who had mild COVID-19 (a few samples of this study predate the infection). Cell type and time point are not known. CDR3s include the opening cysteine and the closing phenylalanine or tryptophan. A D gene is named only where the DNA matches it firmly. The size entry is marked missing in some rows and otherwise reads once, few, many or a size class.

clone_size d_call j_call v_call cdr3_nt cdr3_aa
few NA TRBJ1-3 TRBV3-1 TGTGCCAGCAGCCAAGTCCTCACTGGAAACACCATATATTTT CASSQVLTGNTIYF
NA NA TRBJ1-2 TRBV5-1 TGCGCCAGCAGCTTGAGTAGTGGCGGGACAAACTATGGCTACACCTTC CASSLSSGGTNYGYTF
NA NA TRBJ2-7 TRBV11-2 TGTGCCAGCAGCGGGCTCCGGACATCCTACGAGCAGTACTTC CASSGLRTSYEQYF
few NA TRBJ2-5 TRBV9 TGTGCCAGCAGCGTAGACCCAGGGCCAGGACAAGAGACCCAGTACTTC CASSVDPGPGQETQYF
few TRBD2 TRBJ2-3 TRBV18 TGTGCCAGCTCACCGAACGGGATAGCGGGGGGCACAGATACGCAGTATTTT CASSPNGIAGGTDTQYF
NA TRBD2 TRBJ2-5 TRBV20-1 TGCAGTGCTAGGGAACTCCCGGGACTAGCGGGGGGGCCGGTTGGGTCCCAGTACTTC CSARELPGLAGGPVGSQYF
NA NA TRBJ1-5 TRBV24-1 TGTGCCACTGGAGTGGGGAGTCAGCCCCAGCATTTT CATGVGSQPQHF
NA TRBD2 TRBJ2-5 TRBV11-2 TGTGCCAGCAGCTTAGAGCGGGGGGTATGGGAGACCCAGTACTTC CASSLERGVWETQYF
few NA TRBJ2-5 TRBV4-2 TGTGCCAGCAGCCACCACGTCGGGGGACAAGAGACCCAGTACTTC CASSHHVGGQETQYF
few TRBD2 TRBJ2-7 TRBV2 TGTGCCAGCTCCCGACTAGCGGCCGTTACCTACGAGCAGTACTTC CASSRLAAVTYEQYF
few NA TRBJ2-1 TRBV7-2 TGTGCCAGCAGCCACAGGGCGCCCCTGGACAATGAGCAGTTCTTC CASSHRAPLDNEQFF
NA TRBD2 TRBJ2-1 TRBV30 TGTGCCTGGCGGGGGGGATTTTTCAATGAGCAGTTCTTC CAWRGGFFNEQFF
NA NA TRBJ2-3 TRBV7-7 TGTGCTAGCAGCCCATTAGCGGGACAGAGCACAGATACGCAGTATTTT CASSPLAGQSTDTQYF
few TRBD2 TRBJ2-3 TRBV6-5 TGTGCCAGCAGTTACGAGACTAGCGGGGGTGGAGATACGCAGTATTTT CASSYETSGGGDTQYF
NA TRBD1 TRBJ1-5 TRBV30 TGTGCCTGGAGTGTAACCGGGACAGGGACTCAGCCCCAGCATTTT CAWSVTGTGTQPQHF
few NA TRBJ1-5 TRBV30 TGTGCCTGGAGTTCGGGGGTGGGTGGCAATCAGCCCCAGCATTTT CAWSSGVGGNQPQHF
NA TRBD1 TRBJ2-7 TRBV7-9 TGTGCCAGCAGCTTAGCGGGACAGTTCTACGAGCAGTACTTC CASSLAGQFYEQYF
few TRBD2 TRBJ2-3 TRBV12-3/TRBV12-4 TGTGCCAGCAGTACCACTAGCGGGAGGGCAGATACGCAGTATTTT CASSTTSGRADTQYF
few NA TRBJ1-2 TRBV12-3/TRBV12-4 TGTGCCAGCAGCCGGGACCGCGGGGGCTACACCTTC CASSRDRGGYTF
few NA TRBJ1-1 TRBV7-6 TGTGCCAGCAGCCCAATGGGCAGGAGCCCTGAAGCTTTCTTT CASSPMGRSPEAFF